This T cell receptor beta chain was documented in a study of T-cell memory formation after mild COVID-19. Germline V gene data show CDR1 as LNHDA and CDR2 as SQIVND (reference sequence). The V end lost 7 bases, the J end lost 7 bases, and 15 bases lay between the germline ends. CDR3 length: 13 amino acids. TCRdb reanalysed the 5' RACE reads using MiXCR and keeps one entry per CDR3 protein. The sample holds 550,000 to 600,000 distinct CDR3 sequences; roughly 20% are singletons and the top ten take about 8.2%. The J gene is TRBJ2-3, the V gene TRBV19, with D possibly being TRBD1 or TRBD2 (5 bases each). The source of this sequence is an adult woman who had mild COVID-19 (a few samples of this study predate the infection). Cell type and time point are not known. Sequenced sample: PBMCs or a T cell subset sorted from them (not recorded which). In DNA form, the CDR3 reads TGTGCCAGTATGGGACCCGAGGCTTATACGCAGTATTTT. This codes for CASMGPEAYTQYF.